One and the same sample provided the 15 T cell receptor beta chains below, sequenced in a study of T cells in Graves' hyperthyroidism and ophthalmopathy. Amplified TCR beta CDR3 regions came from RNA transcripts. An initial round of RT-PCR targeting the TCR CDR3 relied on the HTBI primer set. MiXCR was run by TCRdb on the multiplex PCR reads, yielding one entry per CDR3 protein. The repertoire includes about 380,000 distinct CDR3 sequences, roughly 15% of them detected once, and around 20% sits in the top ten. What was sequenced was blood. The receptor source for this set is a woman aged 25 to 39 with Graves' ophthalmopathy.

This clonotype was seen at least ten times. The chain is built from TRBV7-2 and TRBJ1-1; a possible D gene is TRBD1 (6 bases). Germline loops: CDR1 SGHTA, CDR2 FQGNSA. V was cut by 0 bases and J by 6 bases, with 8 bases left in between. The CDR3 has 13 amino acids. CDR3 residues: CASSLAPGAEAFF. CDR3 nucleotides: TGTGCCAGCAGCTTAGCGCCAGGGGCTGAAGCTTTCTTT.

This clonotype appeared a single time. The V gene is TRBV12-5, the J gene TRBJ2-1, with 8 bases matching TRBD2. Trimming took 0 bases from V and 6 from J; bases not matched to a gene: 10. The CDR3 length is 17 residues. The germline V gene has CDR1 LGHNT and CDR2 FRNRAP. The CDR3 spells CASGLVSSGARSNEQFF. The CDR3 DNA reads as TGTGCTAGTGGTTTGGTCAGTAGCGGGGCGCGGTCCAATGAGCAGTTCTTC.

This clonotype showed up just a few times. The junction and the germline gene differ at one end; a read error may be behind it. The V gene is TRBV15, the J gene TRBJ1-3; D gene ambiguous. Germline V gives CDR1 LNHNV, CDR2 YYDKDF (reference sequence). The CDR3 is made up of 18 amino acids. DNA for the CDR3: TGTGCCACCAGCAGAAATCCCATGGGGTCGAGCTCTGGAAGCACCATATATTTT. Amino acids: CATSRNPMGSSSGSTIYF.

At least ten counts were recorded for this clonotype. The chain employs TRBV2 and TRBJ1-1; 10 nucleotides agree with TRBD1. V was pared by 6 bases and J by 10 bases, with 14 bases of the junction left unmatched. CDR1 and CDR2 (germline): SNHLY, FYNNEI. This CDR3 comprises 15 residues. The CDR3 nucleotides read TGTGCCAGCAGCCCCCAAACCGGGACAGGGGTGGTAGCTTTCTTT. It is translated as CASSPQTGTGVVAFF. Filled out from reference TRBV2 and TRBJ1-1, the complete variable domain reads EPEVTQTPSHQVTQMGQEVILRCVPISNHLYFYWYRQILGQKVEFLVSFYNNEISEKSEIFDDQFSVERPDGSNFTLKIRSTKLEDSAMYFCASSPQTGTGVVAFFGQGTRLTVV.

This clonotype was counted many times. The germline gene is not matched at one end of the junction; a read error may be the cause. The V gene is TRBV7-7, the J gene TRBJ2-5, with D unclear. Germline-derived CDR1 and CDR2 are SSHAT and FNYEAQ (reference sequence). This CDR3 comprises 13 residues. As DNA, the CDR3 is TGTGCTAGCAGCTTAGACCTTCGACAGACCCAGTACTTC. It yields the protein CASSLDLRQTQYF.

The chain uses TRBV6-1 and TRBJ1-6; weak D call: TRBD1 (5 bases). The V end was cut by 6 bases, the J end by 4 bases, with 13 bases between. The germline V gene has CDR1 MNHNS and CDR2 SASEGT. The CDR3 covers 15 residues. The CDR3 loop reads CASRTSGGYNSPLHF. In nucleotides, the CDR3 is TGTGCCAGCAGAACGTCGGGGGGTTATAATTCACCCCTCCACTTT.

In its sample, this clonotype was seen many times. V is TRBV12-3 or TRBV12-4 and J is TRBJ2-2, with unresolved D. The germline V and J ends were trimmed by 5 bases and 3 bases, with 7 bases remaining between them. The CDR3 covers 13 residues. The CDR3 region is CASSPTDTGELFF. For the CDR3, the DNA is TGTGCCAGCAGTCCAACGGACACCGGGGAGCTGTTTTTT.

This clonotype was seen a few times. One end of the junction fails to match germline, which may point to a read error. The rearrangement uses TRBV5-1 and TRBJ1-6; D is uncertain. The CDR3 extends over 18 amino acids. Germline assignment: CDR1 SGHRS and CDR2 YFSETQ. The CDR3 sequence: CASSGVTNQVSYNSPLHF. CDR3 DNA sequence: TGTGCCAGCAGCGGAGTCACGAACCAAGTCTCCTATAATTCACCCCTCCACTTT.

This clonotype was observed many times. CDR3 coding DNA: TGCAGTGCTAGACAGGGGGTGTATGGCTACACCTTC. Translated, it gives CSARQGVYGYTF. This chain connects TRBV20-1 to TRBJ1-2, with 7 bases matching TRBD1. Trimming cost V 2 bases and J 5 bases; bases outside gene matches: 2. This CDR3 has 12 residues. Germline CDR1 DFQATT, CDR2 SNEGSKA (reference sequence).

This clonotype was seen repeatedly, ten times or more. CDR3: CASSLEYRTSTDTQYF. CDR3 in DNA: TGTGCCAGCAGCTTAGAGTACAGAACTTCCACAGATACGCAGTATTTT. The chain uses TRBV7-8 and TRBJ2-3; D call uncertain. The CDR3 extends over 16 amino acids. With 1 base removed from V and 2 bases from J, the gap between germline ends came to 13 bases. From germline, CDR1 is SGHVS and CDR2 FQNEAQ.

This clonotype was observed at least ten times. V and J are TRBV12-3 or TRBV12-4 and TRBJ1-5; D not resolved. The CDR3 runs to 14 residues. Trimming took off 5 bases at V and 3 bases at J, with 11 bases between the two ends. Written as DNA, the CDR3 is TGTGCCAGCAGTGCGGAGACATCCAATCAGCCCCAGCATTTT. This gives the protein CASSAETSNQPQHF.

The V call is TRBV6-1, the J call TRBJ2-1; D not certain. The CDR3 has 15 amino acids. V dropped 5 bases and J dropped 0 bases, with 11 bases sitting between them. Germline CDR1 MNHNS, CDR2 SASEGT. The CDR3 is CASSYQVGSYNEQFF. Here the CDR3 DNA reads TGTGCCAGCAGTTATCAGGTCGGCTCCTACAATGAGCAGTTCTTC.

This clonotype has a count of ten or more. V usage is TRBV20-1 and J usage is TRBJ2-5; 7 bases are shared with TRBD2. Germline V gene lookup returns CDR1 DFQATT and CDR2 SNEGSKA (reference sequence). The CDR3 runs 15 residues. The junction had 8 bases not matched to a gene; V was cut back by 2 bases and J by 2 bases. CDR3 DNA sequence: TGCAGTGCTAGACGGGGGGTGGGGGGACAAGAGACCCAGTACTTC. Protein sequence: CSARRGVGGQETQYF.

The V and J genes are TRBV19 and TRBJ1-5, with 9 bases that match TRBD1. The germline CDR1 and CDR2 sequences are LNHDA and SQIVND (reference sequence). The CDR3 is made up of 18 amino acids. Trimming at V came to 5 bases and at J to 0 bases, leaving 11 bases not matched to a gene. The CDR3 loop reads CASSAPGQGSYSNQPQHF. In DNA, the CDR3 is TGTGCCAGTAGTGCCCCGGGACAGGGCTCCTATAGCAATCAGCCCCAGCATTTT. Complete variable domain (other parts from reference TRBV19 and TRBJ1-5): DGGITQSPKYLFRKEGQNVTLSCEQNLNHDAMYWYRQDPGQGLRLIYYSQIVNDFQKGDIAEGYSVSREKKESFPLTVTSAQKNPTAFYLCASSAPGQGSYSNQPQHFGDGTRLSIL.

In this sample, this clonotype turned up many times. The rearrangement joins TRBV5-1 to TRBJ2-7; 8 bases are a match to TRBD1. CDR1 and CDR2 (germline): SGHRS, YFSETQ. V dropped 4 bases and J dropped 4; count of bases not matched to a gene: 4. The CDR3 has 13 residues. Written as DNA, the CDR3 is TGCGCCAGCAGCAAGACAGGGGATTACGAGCAGTACTTC. It encodes CASSKTGDYEQYF.